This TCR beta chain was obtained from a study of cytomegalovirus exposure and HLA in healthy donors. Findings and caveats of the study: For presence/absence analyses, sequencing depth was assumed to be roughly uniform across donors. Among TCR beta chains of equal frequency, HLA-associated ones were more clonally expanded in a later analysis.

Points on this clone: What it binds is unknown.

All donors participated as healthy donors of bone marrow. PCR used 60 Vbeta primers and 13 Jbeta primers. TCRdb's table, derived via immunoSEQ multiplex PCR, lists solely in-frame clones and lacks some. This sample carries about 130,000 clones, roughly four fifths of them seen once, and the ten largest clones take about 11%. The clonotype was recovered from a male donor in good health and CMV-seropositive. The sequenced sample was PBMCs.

The CDR3 nucleotides are TGCGCCAGCAGCCAAGATCATAGGGGGTACAATGAGCAGTTCTTC. Its protein is CASSQDHRGYNEQFF. The chain links TRBV4-3 to TRBJ2-1, with D possibly TRBD1 on 6 matching bases. Germline V CDR1 and CDR2: LGHNA, YSLEER. V shed 0 bases and J shed 4 bases, with 10 bases lying between them. This CDR3 region has 15 residues.